Listed below are T cell receptor beta chains from one sample, sequenced in a study of vaccination and CD4 T cells after COVID-19. These receptors have no known antigen. Each CDR3 protein is one row after TCRdb ran MiXCR on the PCR reads. Among around 21,000 distinct CDR3 sequences listed, less than 55% were seen once. Sequenced material: CD4+ T cells from blood, cultured in vitro. These TCRs come from a human donor who had recovered from COVID-19. Each CDR3 is given with its conserved first and last residue. The order of the fields is J gene, CDR3 length, V gene, clone size, D gene, CDR3 DNA, CDR3 protein. The D gene is left open where the match is weak. The size field is filled for only some rows; it gives once, few, many or a size class.

J: TRBJ1-3; length: 13; V: TRBV6-1; size: NA; D: NA; DNA: TGTGCCAGCAGCACGACAGGCATAAACACCATATATTTT; CDR3: CASSTTGINTIYF
J: TRBJ1-2; length: 17; V: TRBV28; size: NA; D: TRBD1; DNA: TGTGCCAGCGGGGCGGGGACAGGGGGCGGTAGGCTCTATGGCTACACCTTC; CDR3: CASGAGTGGGRLYGYTF
J: TRBJ1-2; length: 15; V: TRBV24-1; size: NA; D: NA; DNA: TGTGCCACCAGTGATCATACTCGGGATAACTATGGCTACACCTTC; CDR3: CATSDHTRDNYGYTF
J: TRBJ1-5; length: 14; V: TRBV2; size: NA; D: TRBD1; DNA: TGTGCCAGCAGTCGGACAGGGGGCAATCAGCCCCAGCATTTT; CDR3: CASSRTGGNQPQHF
J: TRBJ2-7; length: 14; V: TRBV20-1; size: NA; D: NA; DNA: TGCAGTGCTAGAGTCGAGAGGGGCTCCTACGAGCAGTACTTC; CDR3: CSARVERGSYEQYF
J: TRBJ2-2; length: 16; V: TRBV24-1; size: few; D: TRBD2; DNA: TGTGCCACCAGTGATGGACTAGCGGGGGTGGCCGGGGAGCTGTTTTTT; CDR3: CATSDGLAGVAGELFF
J: TRBJ1-5; length: 19; V: TRBV4-2; size: NA; D: TRBD1; DNA: TGTGCCAGCAGCCAAGATACCGGCGGGACAGGGGCTTACGGGCCGGCCCAGCATTTT; CDR3: CASSQDTGGTGAYGPAQHF
J: TRBJ1-2; length: 14; V: TRBV28; size: NA; D: NA; DNA: TGTGCCAGCAGTTTAAGTGTCGGGGGATATGGCTACACCTTC; CDR3: CASSLSVGGYGYTF
J: TRBJ2-7; length: 18; V: TRBV28; size: NA; D: TRBD2; DNA: TGTGCCAGCAGCCTCTCAAGCGGGGGGAAGGCCCTTCGGGCCGAGCAGTACTTC; CDR3: CASSLSSGGKALRAEQYF
J: TRBJ2-7; length: 17; V: TRBV20-1; size: NA; D: NA; DNA: TGCAGTGCTAGAGATCTATTGAGGACTCAACGAAACCACGAGCAGTACTTC; CDR3: CSARDLLRTQRNHEQYF
J: TRBJ1-6; length: 15; V: TRBV5-1; size: few; D: TRBD1; DNA: TGCGCCAGCAGCGCCAAGACAGGGGTCAATTCACCCCTCCACTTT; CDR3: CASSAKTGVNSPLHF
J: TRBJ2-1; length: 11; V: TRBV20-1; size: NA; D: NA; DNA: TGCAGTGCCAGTGTGGACAATGAGCAGTTCTTC; CDR3: CSASVDNEQFF
J: TRBJ1-2; length: 14; V: TRBV28; size: NA; D: NA; DNA: TGTGCCAGCAGTTTATCCTGGACAGAATATGGCTACACCTTC; CDR3: CASSLSWTEYGYTF
J: TRBJ2-3; length: 15; V: TRBV24-1; size: NA; D: TRBD1; DNA: TGTGCCACCAGCCAACGGACAGGGTGGACAGATACGCAGTATTTT; CDR3: CATSQRTGWTDTQYF
J: TRBJ2-4; length: 17; V: TRBV28; size: once; D: TRBD2; DNA: TGTGCCAGCAGTTTCCTACTAGCGGGAGTCCCCAAAAACATTCAGTACTTC; CDR3: CASSFLLAGVPKNIQYF
J: TRBJ2-2; length: 14; V: TRBV7-9; size: few; D: NA; DNA: TGTGCCAGCAGCCAATACAGGGACACCGGGGAGCTGTTTTTT; CDR3: CASSQYRDTGELFF
J: TRBJ2-1; length: 14; V: TRBV10-1; size: NA; D: NA; DNA: TGCGCCAGCAGTGAAGCGGGCTCCTACAATGAGCAGTTCTTC; CDR3: CASSEAGSYNEQFF
J: TRBJ1-1; length: 14; V: TRBV11-2; size: few; D: TRBD1; DNA: TGTGCCAGCAGCTTGGCAGGGGGCTACACTGAAGCTTTCTTT; CDR3: CASSLAGGYTEAFF
J: TRBJ1-1; length: 14; V: TRBV6-1; size: NA; D: NA; DNA: TGTGCCAGCAGGGCTGCGGGCGGGGGAACTGAAGCTTTCTTT; CDR3: CASRAAGGGTEAFF
J: TRBJ1-2; length: 11; V: TRBV20-1; size: few; D: NA; DNA: TGCAGTGCCGGGGCTAAGGAAGGCTACACCTTC; CDR3: CSAGAKEGYTF
J: TRBJ2-5; length: 15; V: TRBV6-2/TRBV6-3; size: NA; D: TRBD1; DNA: TGTGCCAGCAGTCACCGGGACAGAAAAAAAGAGACCCAGTACTTC; CDR3: CASSHRDRKKETQYF
J: TRBJ1-6; length: 14; V: TRBV7-9; size: NA; D: TRBD1; DNA: TGTGCCAGCAGTACAGGGGGCAGTAATTCACCCCTCCACTTT; CDR3: CASSTGGSNSPLHF
J: TRBJ2-5; length: 14; V: TRBV10-1; size: NA; D: NA; DNA: TGCGCCAGCAGTGAGTCGGCAGCACAAGAGACCCAGTACTTC; CDR3: CASSESAAQETQYF
J: TRBJ2-1; length: 14; V: TRBV12-3/TRBV12-4; size: NA; D: TRBD1; DNA: TGTGCCAGCAGTCCCCGGACAGGGTACAATGAGCAGTTCTTC; CDR3: CASSPRTGYNEQFF
J: TRBJ2-1; length: 16; V: TRBV7-2; size: NA; D: TRBD2; DNA: TGTGCCAGCAGCTCCCTAGCGGGAGTAGGCCCCAATGAGCAGTTCTTC; CDR3: CASSSLAGVGPNEQFF
J: TRBJ2-2; length: 15; V: TRBV5-4; size: NA; D: NA; DNA: TGTGCCAGCAGCCCCGGTCGGCCGGACACCGGGGAGCTGTTTTTT; CDR3: CASSPGRPDTGELFF
J: TRBJ2-7; length: 13; V: TRBV25-1; size: NA; D: TRBD2; DNA: TGTGCCAGCAGTGAATTCGGCCCAGCGGGGGCCTTGTTC; CDR3: CASSEFGPAGALF
J: TRBJ1-2; length: 15; V: TRBV19; size: NA; D: NA; DNA: TGTGCCAGTAGCGACCCTCCGACACGAATGTATGGCTACACCTTC; CDR3: CASSDPPTRMYGYTF
J: TRBJ2-7; length: 14; V: TRBV6-1; size: NA; D: NA; DNA: TGTGCCAGCAGTCACCGGGGGACAGTTTACGAGCAGTACTTC; CDR3: CASSHRGTVYEQYF